Following are 6 T cell receptor beta chains from one sample sequenced in a study of cytomegalovirus exposure and HLA in healthy donors. With 60 Vbeta and 13 Jbeta primers, the PCR was carried out. Profiled with immunoSEQ multiplex PCR; TCRdb holds only in-frame clones, not every one. The data contain about 100,000 clones, over 75% of them seen just once; the ten biggest clones take up about 4.3%. The sequenced sample consisted of PBMCs. These receptor sequences come from a male donor in good health and CMV-seronegative.

This chain joins TRBV11-2 and TRBJ1-1; 9 bases fit TRBD1. V shed 5 bases, J shed 0 bases, and the junction held 4 bases outside the gene matches. The CDR3 has 15 amino acids. CDR1 is SGHAT and CDR2 is FQNNGV in the germline V gene. The CDR3 reads CASSPRDRVNTEAFF. Written as DNA, the CDR3 is TGTGCCAGCAGCCCCCGGGACAGGGTGAACACTGAAGCTTTCTTT.

The V call is TRBV2, the J call TRBJ2-2, with D possibly TRBD1 on 5 matching bases. V was shortened by 2 bases and J by 4 bases, with 11 bases between the two germline ends. The CDR3 loop spans 15 amino acids. The V gene's germline CDR1 is SNHLY and CDR2 FYNNEI. The CDR3 protein is CASSESSGPTGELFF. The CDR3 DNA reads TGTGCCAGCAGTGAAAGTTCAGGGCCCACCGGGGAGCTGTTTTTT. The whole variable domain, filled in from reference TRBV2 and TRBJ2-2, reads EPEVTQTPSHQVTQMGQEVILRCVPISNHLYFYWYRQILGQKVEFLVSFYNNEISEKSEIFDDQFSVERPDGSNFTLKIRSTKLEDSAMYFCASSESSGPTGELFFGEGSRLTVL.

This chain links TRBV27 with TRBJ2-7; possible D gene TRBD1, 6 bases. There are 20 residues in the CDR3. Trimming took 8 bases from V and 2 from J, leaving 34 bases between them. CDR1 is MNHEY and CDR2 is SMNVEV in the germline V gene (reference sequence). DNA for the CDR3: TGTGCCAGCGGGGCCTACAAGGTGACAGGTTCTTCCGGATTGGCCTACGAGCAGTACTTC. Translating it yields CASGAYKVTGSSGLAYEQYF.

The rearrangement uses TRBV27 and TRBJ2-7; D might be TRBD2 (7 bases). From germline, CDR1 is MNHEY and CDR2 SMNVEV (reference sequence). Trimming removed 10 bases at V and 3 bases at J, with 13 bases between. The CDR3 runs 12 residues. The CDR3 region is CATGGGGYEQYF. The CDR3 coding sequence is TGTGCCACCGGGGGAGGGGGCTACGAGCAGTACTTC.

The V call is TRBV14, the J call TRBJ2-6; D ambiguous. Trimming stripped 1 base from V and 0 bases from J, with 10 bases between. Germline CDR1 and CDR2: SGHDN and FVKESK. This CDR3 has 17 amino acids. The CDR3 bases are TGTGCCAGCAGCCAAGTAATCGGGTCCTCTGGGGCCAACGTCCTGACTTTC. This translates into CASSQVIGSSGANVLTF.

This clone turned up a few times. This sequence joins TRBV7-9 and TRBJ2-1, with 8 bases lining up with TRBD1. V lost 2 bases to trimming and J lost 0 bases; unmatched junction nucleotides: 9. This CDR3 has 18 residues. Germline CDR1 SEHNR, CDR2 FQNEAQ (reference sequence). CDR3 amino acids: CASSLYTQGGSSYNEQFF. The CDR3 DNA follows: TGTGCCAGCAGCTTATATACACAGGGGGGCAGCTCCTACAATGAGCAGTTCTTC.